This T cell receptor beta chain was recorded in a study of T cell clonality in common variable immunodeficiency. As concerns this clone: Antigen specificity is unknown. Sequencing ends 3 residues short of the CDR3 end; the germline J gene provides the rest.

Study-wide results and caveats: Fewer deletions and N-nucleotide insertions were reportedly seen in common variable immunodeficiency TCR beta sequences.

Using immunoSEQ multiplex PCR, the repertoire was profiled, and TCRdb retains in-frame clones only, with some absent. Recorded here are about 3,400 clones, none singletons. Patients and controls were mostly of Caucasian heritage. The J segment lost 2 bases and the V segment lost 4 bases, leaving 14 bases of the junction unmatched. CDR3 length: 18 residues. In germline, CDR1 is KGHSH, CDR2 LQKENI. The chain recombines TRBV18 with TRBJ1-5, with 7 nucleotides matching TRBD1. What was sequenced was peripheral blood mononuclear cells. This TCR came from a human donor with common variable immunodeficiency. This CDR3 is CASSLWTGGRGGNQPQHF. The part of the CDR3 DNA that was read is TGTGCCAGCTCACTATGGACAGGAGGAAGGGGGGGCAATCAGCCC.